The 25 T cell receptor beta chains reported below all come from one sample, sequenced in a study of cytomegalovirus exposure and HLA in healthy donors. Use of 60 Vbeta and 13 Jbeta primers characterized the PCR. Profiled with immunoSEQ multiplex PCR; TCRdb holds only in-frame clones, not every one. The sample shows approximately 70,000 clones, just under 75% of them seen only once. Specimen: PBMCs. These receptors were taken from a human donor in good health.

This chain connects TRBV5-6 to TRBJ1-5; no clear D gene. The CDR3 is 18 residues long. Trimming removed 4 bases at V and 3 bases at J, with 23 bases between. Germline V gene lookup returns CDR1 SGHDT and CDR2 YYEEEE. CDR3 protein: CASSLSGRSFLFNQPQHF. As DNA, the CDR3 is TGTGCCAGCAGCCTGAGCGGGAGGTCTTTTCTTTTCAATCAGCCCCAGCATTTT.

V usage is TRBV6-5 and J usage is TRBJ2-1, with D possibly TRBD1 on 6 matching bases. V was clipped by 5 bases and J by 0 bases, with 11 bases between them. The CDR3 loop spans 15 amino acids. Per the germline V gene, CDR1 is MNHEY and CDR2 is SVGAGI. The CDR3 sequence is CASSATGSSYNEQFF. The CDR3 DNA follows: TGTGCCAGCAGTGCAACAGGGAGCTCCTACAATGAGCAGTTCTTC.

J is TRBJ1-2 and V is TRBV5-1, with 10 nucleotides matching TRBD1. CDR3 length equals 16 residues. J lost 2 bases, V lost 3 bases, and 7 bases had no gene match. Germline assignment: CDR1 SGHRS and CDR2 YFSETQ. Here the CDR3 DNA reads TGCGCCAGCAGCTCCTCCGGGACAGGGGCCAACTATGGCTACACCTTC. Encoded protein: CASSSSGTGANYGYTF.

The chain links TRBV6-5 to TRBJ2-5; TRBD1 is a possible D gene (6 bases). Germline CDR1 is MNHEY and CDR2 is SVGAGI. This CDR3 region has 16 residues. The V and J ends lost 0 bases and 2 bases respectively, with 13 bases between them. In nucleotides, the CDR3 is TGTGCCAGCAGTTACTCGCCTCAAACAGGGCAAGAGACCCAGTACTTC. Its translation: CASSYSPQTGQETQYF.

The V call is TRBV4-1, the J call TRBJ2-5, with unresolved D. V was cut by 0 bases and J by 1 base, with 6 bases left in between. CDR1 MGHRA and CDR2 YSYEKL come from the germline V gene. The CDR3 runs to 14 residues. The CDR3 spells CASSQDNSQETQYF. CDR3 sequence (DNA): TGCGCCAGCAGCCAAGATAACAGCCAAGAGACCCAGTACTTC.

The V gene is TRBV5-1, the J gene TRBJ2-1, with 10 bases that match TRBD2. The CDR3 sequence is 19 residues long. The junction had 13 bases not matched to a gene; V was cut back by 2 bases and J by 2 bases. The V gene's germline CDR1 is SGHRS and CDR2 YFSETQ. The CDR3 protein is CASSFILTGLAGAYNEQFF. The CDR3 DNA sequence: TGCGCCAGCAGCTTCATCCTAACGGGGCTAGCGGGAGCCTACAATGAGCAGTTCTTC.

The J gene is TRBJ2-3, the V gene TRBV28; 7 bases fit TRBD2. CDR1 and CDR2 (germline): MDHEN, SYDVKM. The CDR3 extends over 19 amino acids. With 1 base clipped from V and 3 bases from J, the junction kept 16 bases outside the gene matches. The CDR3 reads CASSLYGAGRGVATDTQYF. The CDR3 bases are TGTGCCAGCAGTTTATATGGAGCGGGGCGTGGGGTGGCGACAGATACGCAGTATTTT.

The CDR3 region is CASSFLIGADLSYEQYF. CDR3 DNA sequence: TGTGCCAGCAGCTTCCTTATTGGGGCGGATCTCTCCTACGAGCAGTACTTC. The J gene is TRBJ2-7, the V gene TRBV5-5; D is perhaps TRBD1 (5 bases). This CDR3 has 17 residues. Deletions cut 2 bases from V and 0 bases from J, with 18 bases between. CDR1 and CDR2 (germline): SGHKS, YYEKEE (reference sequence).

The chain is built from TRBV6-5 and TRBJ1-1; no clear D gene. The V end was cut by 8 bases, the J end by 1 base, with 8 bases between. The CDR3 is 12 amino acids. Germline V gene sequence: CDR1 MNHEY, CDR2 SVGAGI. The CDR3 is CASSRANTEAFF. The CDR3 region has the DNA TGTGCCAGCTCGCGGGCGAACACTGAAGCTTTCTTT.

V and J are TRBV5-4 and TRBJ2-7, with D unclear. This CDR3 is built from 15 residues. With 0 bases removed from V and 6 bases from J, the gap between germline ends came to 16 bases. Per the germline V gene, CDR1 is SGHNT and CDR2 is YYREEE (reference sequence). In nucleotides, the CDR3 is TGTGCCAGCAGCTTGGAGGCAGTACCCAGGTTCGAGCAGTACTTC. Protein product: CASSLEAVPRFEQYF.

The chain is built from TRBV7-6 and TRBJ2-7, with D tentatively TRBD2 (6 bases). The CDR3 runs to 14 residues. Germline V gene sequence: CDR1 SGHVS, CDR2 FNYEAQ. V gave up 3 bases and J gave up 0 bases, with 9 bases separating them. The CDR3 protein is CASSLGGVSYEQYF. The DNA of the CDR3 is TGTGCCAGCAGCTTGGGCGGGGTCTCCTACGAGCAGTACTTC.

A note on this clone: Different DNA sequences within this sample yield the same CDR3. V and J are TRBV6-5 and TRBJ1-1; tentative D call: TRBD1 (6 bases). This CDR3 has 13 residues. The V gene lost 2 bases and the J gene lost 6 bases, with 10 bases spanning the gap. Per the germline V gene, CDR1 is MNHEY and CDR2 is SVGAGI. The CDR3 DNA reads TGTGCCAGCAGTTACAGAGGGGGAGCTGAAGCTTTCTTT. It encodes CASSYRGGAEAFF.

J is TRBJ2-2 and V is TRBV9, with 7 bases aligning to TRBD2. J gave up 1 base and V 0 bases, and 3 bases lay outside the gene matches. The CDR3 spans 16 residues. In germline, CDR1 is SGDLS, CDR2 YYNGEE. The CDR3 DNA reads TGTGCCAGCAGCGTAGCTCTAGCGGAGAACACCGGGGAGCTGTTTTTT. It specifies CASSVALAENTGELFF.

This clone came up a few times. V and J are TRBV5-5 and TRBJ2-7; D unresolved. V lost 4 bases and J 4 bases, leaving 6 bases between the germline ends. Germline V gene lookup returns CDR1 SGHKS and CDR2 YYEKEE (reference sequence). This CDR3 has 11 residues. The CDR3 here is CASSAQYEQYF. The CDR3 DNA is TGTGCCAGCAGCGCCCAGTACGAGCAGTACTTC.

A single count supports this clone. The V and J genes are TRBV28 and TRBJ2-3; 7 bases line up with TRBD2. CDR3 length equals 11 residues. Germline V gene lookup returns CDR1 MDHEN and CDR2 SYDVKM. Unmatched junction bases numbered 4, after V lost 11 bases and J lost 5 bases. The CDR3 nucleotides read TGTGCCGGGAGGGCTGGAGATACGCAGTATTTT. Residues: CAGRAGDTQYF.

This chain uses TRBV10-1 with TRBJ2-3, with TRBD2 matching 11 bases. Germline loops: CDR1 WNHNN, CDR2 SYGVQD (reference sequence). J gave up 3 bases and V 2 bases, and 1 base lay outside the gene matches. This CDR3 has 15 residues. The CDR3 is CASSELAGGTDTQYF. DNA of the CDR3: TGCGCCAGCAGTGAGCTAGCGGGAGGAACAGATACGCAGTATTTT.

V gene TRBV30 combines with J gene TRBJ2-7; 14 bases are a match to TRBD2. The length of the CDR3 is 15 residues. V lost 3 bases, J lost 5 bases, and 6 bases stayed unmatched. Germline V gives CDR1 GTSNPN, CDR2 SVGIG (reference sequence). The CDR3 nucleotides read TGTGCCTGGAGGATAGGGACTAGCGGGAGTCACGAGCAGTACTTC. It encodes CAWRIGTSGSHEQYF.

The chain employs TRBV5-4 and TRBJ2-5; 13 bases match TRBD2. V shed 4 bases and J 4 bases; nucleotides not matched to a gene: 4. In germline, CDR1 is SGHNT, CDR2 YYREEE (reference sequence). The CDR3 covers 15 residues. The CDR3 DNA sequence: TGTGCCAGCAGCATGGGACTAGCGGGAACAGAGACCCAGTACTTC. It encodes CASSMGLAGTETQYF. The full variable domain, with the rest looked up from reference TRBV5-4 and TRBJ2-5, is ETGVTQSPTHLIKTRGQQVTLRCSSQSGHNTVSWYQQALGQGPQFIFQYYREEENGRGNFPPRFSGLQFPNYSSELNVNALELDDSALYLCASSMGLAGTETQYFGPGTRLLVL.

The rearrangement joins TRBV29-1 to TRBJ2-7; D is possibly TRBD2 (6 bases). The V end was cut by 6 bases, the J end by 3 bases, with 12 bases between. The germline CDR1 and CDR2 sequences are SQVTM and ANQGSEA. The CDR3 is 12 residues long. The CDR3 is CSVLSGNYEQYF. Written as DNA, the CDR3 is TGCAGCGTCCTTAGCGGAAACTACGAGCAGTACTTC.

The rearrangement uses TRBV13 and TRBJ2-7; D might be TRBD2 (6 bases). CDR3 length: 13 amino acids. Germline V gene sequence: CDR1 PRHDT, CDR2 FYEKMQ (reference sequence). The ends were cut back, 6 bases at V and 6 bases at J, with 15 bases in the middle. CDR3 loop: CASSLPPGVEQYF. DNA for the CDR3: TGTGCCAGCAGTCTACCGCCGGGGGTCGAGCAGTACTTC. Full variable domain (rest looked up from reference TRBV13 and TRBJ2-7): AAGVIQSPRHLIKEKRETATLKCYPIPRHDTVYWYQQGPGQDPQFLISFYEKMQSDKGSIPDRFSAQQFSDYHSELNMSSLELGDSALYFCASSLPPGVEQYFGPGTRLTVT.

The genes are TRBV19 and TRBJ1-1; 7 positions match TRBD1. Germline V gene data show CDR1 as LNHDA and CDR2 as SQIVND (reference sequence). The CDR3 covers 15 residues. The V and J ends lost 5 bases and 10 bases, in that order; junction bases with no gene match: 16. The CDR3 DNA reads TGTGCCAGTAGTCCTATTACAGGGACGAACAGGGGAGCTTTCTTT. Its protein is CASSPITGTNRGAFF.

This chain joins TRBV11-2 and TRBJ2-5; unclear D gene. This CDR3 region has 13 residues. V lost 0 bases and J 3 bases, leaving 5 bases between the germline ends. Germline V gene data show CDR1 as SGHAT and CDR2 as FQNNGV. This chain's CDR3 is CASSLDPEETQYF. The CDR3 nucleotides read TGTGCCAGCAGCTTAGATCCGGAAGAGACCCAGTACTTC.

The sample holds one count of this clone. The gene calls are TRBV5-4 and TRBJ2-7, with TRBD2 matching over 12 bases. J gave up 5 bases and V 2 bases, and 5 bases lay outside the gene matches. Germline V lookup: CDR1 SGHNT, CDR2 YYREEE (reference sequence). CDR3 size: 15 residues. CDR3 amino acids: CASSFPWTSGNEQYF. DNA for the CDR3: TGTGCCAGCAGCTTCCCATGGACTAGCGGGAACGAGCAGTACTTC.

The V gene is TRBV27, the J gene TRBJ1-5, with D possibly matching TRBD1 (5 bases). The germline V gene has CDR1 MNHEY and CDR2 SMNVEV (reference sequence). The V and J ends lost 3 bases and 7 bases respectively, with 10 bases between them. This CDR3 region has 13 residues. The CDR3 reads CASSFFQGQPQHF. CDR3 coding DNA: TGTGCCAGCAGTTTTTTCCAGGGACAGCCCCAGCATTTT.

The chain joins TRBV6-5 to TRBJ2-2; perhaps TRBD2 as D (6 bases). In germline, CDR1 is MNHEY, CDR2 SVGAGI. CDR3 size: 13 residues. The V gene lost 2 bases and the J gene lost 5 bases, with 6 bases spanning the gap. Here the CDR3 reads CASSYAGTGELFF. The CDR3 nucleotides are TGTGCCAGCAGTTACGCGGGAACCGGGGAGCTGTTTTTT.